The T cell receptor beta chain described here comes from a study of blood T cell repertoires in COVID-19. Between the trimmed V and J ends, which lost 9 bases and 8 bases, there was a span of 28 bases. The germline V gene has CDR1 KGHSH and CDR2 LQKENI. The CDR3 is 16 residues long. Repertoires were generated with immunoSEQ multiplex PCR, while TCRdb's copy carries only in-frame clones and drops some. The sample has 72,000 or so clones, approximately 79% seen once. What was sequenced was peripheral blood. The chain joins TRBV18 to TRBJ1-2, with D uncertain. This TCR was sampled from an elderly man with active COVID-19. CDR3 sequence reads: CASSTESRRQEGGYTF. In DNA form, the CDR3 reads TGTGCCAGTTCCACTGAGTCCAGGCGCCAAGAGGGCGGCTACACCTTC.